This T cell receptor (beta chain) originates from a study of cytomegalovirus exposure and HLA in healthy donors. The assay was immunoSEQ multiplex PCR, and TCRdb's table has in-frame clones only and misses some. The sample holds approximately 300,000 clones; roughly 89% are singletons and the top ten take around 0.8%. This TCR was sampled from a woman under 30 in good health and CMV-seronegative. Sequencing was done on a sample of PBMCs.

CDR3 sequence (DNA): TGTGCCAGCAGCTCGCGCGCCGATACGCAGTATTTT. Translation gives CASSSRADTQYF. The gene calls are TRBV11-3 and TRBJ2-3; D is uncertain. Germline V CDR1 and CDR2: SGHNT, YENEEA. The CDR3 has 12 amino acids. V was trimmed by 4 bases and J by 6 bases, leaving 8 bases between them.